This T cell receptor (beta chain) was identified in a study of healthy donors' naive CD4 and CD8 T cells. The germline gives CDR1 LNHDA, CDR2 SQIVND (reference sequence). This CDR3 is built from 11 residues. Trimming left V 8 bases short and J 5 bases short, with 9 bases between. A linear amplification protocol produced the TCR libraries from around 500 ng of total RNA. A single record per CDR3 protein comes from TCRdb applying MiXCR to the reads. This sample has about 180,000 distinct CDR3 sequences, with under 85% found just once. This clonotype was seen a handful of times. This TCR was recovered from a pool of human donors in good health; the sample pools cells from several healthy donors. This chain joins TRBV19 and TRBJ2-5; D gene uncertain. The sample was naive CD4+ and CD8+ T cells sorted from blood, pooled from several donors. The CDR3 coding sequence is TGTGCCAGTGAGTCCCAGGAGACCCAGTACTTC. This gives the protein CASESQETQYF. Based on the CDR3 plus reference TRBV19 and TRBJ2-5, the full variable domain is DGGITQSPKYLFRKEGQNVTLSCEQNLNHDAMYWYRQDPGQGLRLIYYSQIVNDFQKGDIAEGYSVSREKKESFPLTVTSAQKNPTAFYLCASESQETQYFGPGTRLLVL.